The sequence of this T cell receptor (beta chain) was determined in a study of cytomegalovirus exposure and HLA in healthy donors. For the study at large: There were some 81 million unique TCRs (from HLA-typed donors) in an early data release.

The study, taken as a whole, reports: Analysis performed later showed TCR beta chains linked to HLA being more clonally expanded than equally common others. Upon later analysis, TCR association rates were observed to vary by HLA locus, being highest for DRB1 and lowest for HLA-C.

PCR involved 60 Vbeta and 13 Jbeta primers. Assay: immunoSEQ multiplex PCR; the TCRdb copy retains only in-frame clones and omits some. Of over 50,000 clones listed, more than 75% are singletons. CDR1 is SGHNT, CDR2 YYREEE, per germline (reference sequence). There are 15 residues in the CDR3. V trimming: 4 bases; J trimming: 4 bases; junction bases outside the gene matches: 8. This clone has just a few counts. Its antigen is not known. The source of this sequence is a man between 18 and 35 years old in good health and CMV-seronegative. The V and J genes are TRBV5-4 and TRBJ1-2; 9 bases fit TRBD1. Input material: PBMCs. The CDR3 loop reads CASSQGDRVVYGYTF. DNA for the CDR3: TGTGCCAGCAGCCAGGGGGACAGGGTGGTCTATGGCTACACCTTC.